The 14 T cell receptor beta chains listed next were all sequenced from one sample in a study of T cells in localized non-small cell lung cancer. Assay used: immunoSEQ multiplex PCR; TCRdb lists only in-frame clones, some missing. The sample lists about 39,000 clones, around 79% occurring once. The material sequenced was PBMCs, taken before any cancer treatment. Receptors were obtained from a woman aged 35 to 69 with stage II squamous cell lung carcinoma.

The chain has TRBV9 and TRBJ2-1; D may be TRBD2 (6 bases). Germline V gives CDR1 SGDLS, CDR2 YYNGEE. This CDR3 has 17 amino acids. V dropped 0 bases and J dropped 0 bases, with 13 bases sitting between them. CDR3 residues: CASSVDGDLSSYNEQFF. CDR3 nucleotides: TGTGCCAGCAGCGTAGATGGGGACTTGTCCTCCTACAATGAGCAGTTCTTC.

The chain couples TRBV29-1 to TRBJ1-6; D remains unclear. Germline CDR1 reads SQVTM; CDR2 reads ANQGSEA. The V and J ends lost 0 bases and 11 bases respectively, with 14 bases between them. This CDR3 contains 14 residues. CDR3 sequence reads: CSVEEARDWTPLHF. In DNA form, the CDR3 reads TGCAGCGTTGAAGAAGCGCGGGATTGGACACCCCTCCACTTT.

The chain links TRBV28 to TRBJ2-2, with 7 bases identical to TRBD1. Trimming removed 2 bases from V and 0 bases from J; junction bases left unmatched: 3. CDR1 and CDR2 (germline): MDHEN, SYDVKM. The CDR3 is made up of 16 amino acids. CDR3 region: CASSLGTVANTGELFF. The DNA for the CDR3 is TGTGCCAGCAGTTTAGGGACAGTCGCGAACACCGGGGAGCTGTTTTTT.

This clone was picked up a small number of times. As DNA, the CDR3 is TGTGCCAGCAGTTTAGGGCCCGGGACAGGAGGAAACACCATATATTTT. As protein: CASSLGPGTGGNTIYF. The chain uses TRBV28 and TRBJ1-3, with 8 bases identical to TRBD1. From germline, CDR1 is MDHEN and CDR2 SYDVKM. The V and J ends lost 2 bases and 4 bases, in that order; junction bases with no gene match: 7. This CDR3 has 16 amino acids.

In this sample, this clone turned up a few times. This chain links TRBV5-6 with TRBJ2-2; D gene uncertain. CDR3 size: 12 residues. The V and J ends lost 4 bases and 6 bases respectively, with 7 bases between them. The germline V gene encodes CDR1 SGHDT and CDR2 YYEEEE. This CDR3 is CASSPGSGELFF. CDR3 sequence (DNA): TGTGCCAGCAGCCCCGGGTCCGGGGAGCTGTTTTTT.

The CDR3 DNA sequence: TGTGCCAGCAGCGTTACAGGTGAAAAACTGTTTTTT. Protein product: CASSVTGEKLFF. V gene TRBV5-6 combines with J gene TRBJ1-4, with D possibly TRBD1 on 5 matching bases. Germline CDR1 is SGHDT and CDR2 is YYEEEE. This CDR3 has 12 residues. Trimming stripped 4 bases from V and 7 bases from J, with 8 bases between.

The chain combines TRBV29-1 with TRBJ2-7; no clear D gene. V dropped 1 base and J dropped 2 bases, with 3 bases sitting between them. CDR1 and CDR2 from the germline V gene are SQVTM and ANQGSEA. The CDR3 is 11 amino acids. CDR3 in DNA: TGCAGCGTTGAAGTCGCCTACGAGCAGTACTTC. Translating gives CSVEVAYEQYF.

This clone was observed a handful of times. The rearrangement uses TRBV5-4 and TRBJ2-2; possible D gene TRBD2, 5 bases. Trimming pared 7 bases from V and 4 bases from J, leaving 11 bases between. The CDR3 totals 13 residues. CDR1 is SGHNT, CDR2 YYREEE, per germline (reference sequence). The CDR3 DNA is TGTGCCAGCGAGCGTGAGGGCACCGGGGAGCTGTTTTTT. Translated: CASEREGTGELFF.

As DNA, the CDR3 is TGCGCCAGCAGCCCGGGGGGCGCAGATACGCAGTATTTT. Translation: CASSPGGADTQYF. This chain uses TRBV5-1 with TRBJ2-3, with D tentatively TRBD2 (7 bases). Trimming removed 4 bases at V and 4 bases at J, with 10 bases between. There are 13 residues in the CDR3. The V gene's germline CDR1 is SGHRS and CDR2 YFSETQ.

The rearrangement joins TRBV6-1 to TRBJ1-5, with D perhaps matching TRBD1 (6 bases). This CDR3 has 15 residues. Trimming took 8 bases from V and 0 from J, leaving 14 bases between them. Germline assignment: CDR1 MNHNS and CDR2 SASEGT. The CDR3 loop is CASYQQGFSNQPQHF. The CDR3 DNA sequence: TGTGCCAGCTACCAACAGGGCTTTAGCAATCAGCCCCAGCATTTT.

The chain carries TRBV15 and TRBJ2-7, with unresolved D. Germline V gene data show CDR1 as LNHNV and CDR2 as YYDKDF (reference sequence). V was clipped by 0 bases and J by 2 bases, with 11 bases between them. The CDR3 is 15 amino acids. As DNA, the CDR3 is TGTGCCACCAGCAGAGACCATCGATCAGCCTACGAGCAGTACTTC. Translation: CATSRDHRSAYEQYF. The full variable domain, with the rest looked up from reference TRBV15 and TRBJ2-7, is DAMVIQNPRYQVTQFGKPVTLSCSQTLNHNVMYWYQQKSSQAPKLLFHYYDKDFNNEADTPDNFQSRRPNTSFCFLDIRSPGLGDTAMYLCATSRDHRSAYEQYFGPGTRLTVT.

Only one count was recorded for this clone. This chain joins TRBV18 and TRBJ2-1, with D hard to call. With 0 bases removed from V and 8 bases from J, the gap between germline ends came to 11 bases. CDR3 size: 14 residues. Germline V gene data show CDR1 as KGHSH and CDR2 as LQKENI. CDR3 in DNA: TGTGCCAGCTCACCACCGCAGCATGGTGATGAGCAGTTCTTC. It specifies CASSPPQHGDEQFF.

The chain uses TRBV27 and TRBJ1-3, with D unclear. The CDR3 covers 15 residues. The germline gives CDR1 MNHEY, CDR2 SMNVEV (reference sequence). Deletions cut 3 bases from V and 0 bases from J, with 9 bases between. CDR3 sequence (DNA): TGTGCCAGCAGTTTTCGACCGCTCTCTGGAAACACCATATATTTT. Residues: CASSFRPLSGNTIYF.

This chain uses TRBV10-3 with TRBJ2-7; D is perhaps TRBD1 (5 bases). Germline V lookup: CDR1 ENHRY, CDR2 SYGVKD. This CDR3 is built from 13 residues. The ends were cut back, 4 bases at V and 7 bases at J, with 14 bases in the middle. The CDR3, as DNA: TGTGCCATCAGTGGCTCAGGACATTATGAGCAGTACTTC. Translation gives CAISGSGHYEQYF.